This T cell receptor beta chain was captured in a study of Graves' ophthalmopathy and Graves' hyperthyroidism. The sequenced template was RNA, covering the TCR beta CDR3 region. First-round RT-PCR relied on HTBI primers, and a second-round multiplex PCR came next. From the multiplex PCR reads, TCRdb called clonotypes with MiXCR, one entry per CDR3 protein. In the table there are hundreds of thousands of distinct CDR3 sequences, about 40% of which are singletons. The germline V gene encodes CDR1 SQVTM and CDR2 ANQGSEA. The CDR3 covers 11 residues. Trimming removed 6 bases from V and 1 base from J, with 6 bases in between. This clonotype was recorded at least ten times.

The rearrangement links TRBV29-1 to TRBJ1-1; D gene unclear. The source is an adult man with Graves' ophthalmopathy. The sequenced sample consisted of peripheral blood. The CDR3 is CSVPENTEAFF. As DNA, the CDR3 is TGCAGCGTCCCCGAGAACACTGAAGCTTTCTTT.